This T cell receptor (beta chain) is from a study of CD8 T cells in ankylosing spondylitis. TCRdb re-called the 5' RACE reads through MiXCR, storing one row per CDR3 protein. The table lists 200,000 to 250,000 distinct CDR3 sequences, over 9.5% of them singletons. The sample taken for sequencing was blood, either unsorted or a sorted T cell fraction (not recorded which). The sequence derives from a male donor with ankylosing spondylitis or in good health (not recorded which).

CDR3 amino acids: CSARALVASAPYEQYF. The CDR3 DNA reads TGCAGTGCTAGAGCCCTGGTTGCCAGCGCACCCTACGAGCAGTACTTC. The chain couples TRBV20-1 to TRBJ2-7; no reliable D call. V shed 1 base and J shed 2 bases, with 18 bases lying between them. Germline loops: CDR1 DFQATT, CDR2 SNEGSKA (reference sequence). This CDR3 is 16 amino acids long.